Listed below are T cell receptor beta chains from one sample, sequenced in a study of CD8+CD57+ T cells in acquired aplastic anemia. TCRdb reprocessed the reads via MiXCR and lists one record per CDR3 protein. This table has about 190,000 distinct CDR3 sequences, approximately 50% appearing once. What was sequenced was sorted CD4+, CD8+, or CD8+CD57+ T cells (not recorded which) from PBMCs. These receptors all stem from a human donor in good health, serving as a control. Each CDR3 is given with its conserved first and last residue. D genes are given only for firm matches. The size field is filled for only some rows; it gives once, few, many or a size class.

v_gene: TRBV5-1; j_gene: TRBJ2-2; d_gene: .; abundance: .; CDR3aa: CASSAAGTGELFF; CDR3nt: TGCGCCAGCAGCGCAGCCGGGACAGGGGAGCTGTTTTTT
v_gene: TRBV6-6; j_gene: TRBJ1-5; d_gene: .; abundance: many; CDR3aa: CASSYRRANQPQHF; CDR3nt: TGTGCCAGCAGTTACCGGAGGGCCAATCAGCCCCAGCATTTT
v_gene: TRBV24-1; j_gene: TRBJ1-5; d_gene: TRBD1; abundance: once; CDR3aa: CATSGRDSQPQHF; CDR3nt: TGTGCCACCAGTGGTCGGGACAGTCAGCCCCAGCATTTT
v_gene: TRBV4-1; j_gene: TRBJ1-1; d_gene: TRBD1; abundance: many; CDR3aa: CASSQPRTGNTEAFF; CDR3nt: TGCGCCAGCAGCCAACCTAGGACAGGGAACACTGAAGCTTTCTTT
v_gene: TRBV6-5; j_gene: TRBJ1-2; d_gene: TRBD1; abundance: .; CDR3aa: CASSLAPDRVYGYTF; CDR3nt: TGTGCCAGCAGTTTAGCCCCGGACAGGGTCTATGGCTACACCTTC
v_gene: TRBV19; j_gene: TRBJ1-1; d_gene: TRBD1; abundance: .; CDR3aa: CASSRGTAGETEAFF; CDR3nt: TGTGCCAGTAGTAGGGGGACAGCAGGTGAGACAGAAGCTTTCTTT
v_gene: TRBV7-2; j_gene: TRBJ1-4; d_gene: .; abundance: many; CDR3aa: CASSYGQNEKLFF; CDR3nt: TGTGCCAGCAGCTATGGACAGAATGAAAAACTGTTTTTT
v_gene: TRBV7-9; j_gene: TRBJ1-3; d_gene: .; abundance: .; CDR3aa: CATPSKPSHKAGNTIYF; CDR3nt: TGTGCCACCCCGTCCAAGCCCAGCCATAAAGCAGGAAACACCATATATTTT
v_gene: TRBV5-1; j_gene: TRBJ1-4; d_gene: .; abundance: many; CDR3aa: CASSLGGQNNEKLFF; CDR3nt: TGCGCCAGCAGCTTGGGGGGGCAGAATAATGAAAAACTGTTTTTT
v_gene: TRBV19; j_gene: TRBJ2-3; d_gene: .; abundance: .; CDR3aa: CASSMTGGRTDTQYF; CDR3nt: TGTGCCAGTAGTATGACCGGGGGCCGCACAGATACGCAGTATTTT
v_gene: TRBV5-8; j_gene: TRBJ2-3; d_gene: TRBD1; abundance: .; CDR3aa: CASSSGQFGTDTQYF; CDR3nt: TGTGCCAGCAGCTCGGGACAGTTTGGCACAGATACGCAGTATTTT
v_gene: TRBV16; j_gene: TRBJ1-2; d_gene: .; abundance: .; CDR3aa: CAGSQAPETDTLHGHTF; CDR3nt: TGTGCCGGCAGCCAAGCGCCCGAGACAGATACTTTACATGGCCACACCTTC
v_gene: TRBV6-6; j_gene: TRBJ1-1; d_gene: .; abundance: .; CDR3aa: CAISEGMNTEAFF; CDR3nt: TGTGCCATCAGTGAAGGAATGAACACTGAAGCTTTCTTT
v_gene: TRBV11-2; j_gene: TRBJ2-3; d_gene: TRBD1; abundance: .; CDR3aa: CASSSQGAGDTQYF; CDR3nt: TGTGCCAGCAGCTCGCAGGGGGCCGGAGATACGCAGTATTTT
v_gene: TRBV10-2; j_gene: TRBJ2-7; d_gene: .; abundance: .; CDR3aa: CASTAEPTSYEQYF; CDR3nt: TGCGCCAGCACCGCCGAACCGACTAGCTACGAGCAGTACTTC
v_gene: TRBV12-3/TRBV12-4; j_gene: TRBJ1-5; d_gene: .; abundance: many; CDR3aa: CASSLLGSGKPQHF; CDR3nt: TGTGCCAGCAGCCTCCTCGGATCCGGTAAGCCCCAGCATTTT